A single sample is the source of the 26 T cell receptor beta chains below, sequenced in a study of blood T cell repertoires in COVID-19. Data came from immunoSEQ multiplex PCR; TCRdb stores just in-frame clones and leaves some out. The table has fewer than 60,000 clones, around 84% seen once. Sequencing was performed on peripheral blood. The source of these receptors is a woman at least 80 years old with acute or convalescent COVID-19.

The V and J genes are TRBV11-3 and TRBJ1-1; D may be TRBD1 (5 bases). The V and J ends lost 1 base and 0 bases respectively, with 15 bases between them. The CDR3 covers 17 residues. Germline CDR1 reads SGHNT; CDR2 reads YENEEA. CDR3 loop: CASSLGGWGRLNTEAFF. DNA of the CDR3: TGTGCCAGCAGCTTAGGGGGTTGGGGCCGATTGAACACTGAAGCTTTCTTT.

The chain is built from TRBV15 and TRBJ2-7, with D unclear. The CDR3 is made up of 13 amino acids. The V end lost 3 bases, the J end lost 5 bases, and 11 bases lay between the germline ends. Germline CDR1 and CDR2: LNHNV and YYDKDF (reference sequence). CDR3 nucleotide sequence: TGTGCCACCAGCAGGAGGTTCGGAGACGAGCAGTACTTC. Translated, it gives CATSRRFGDEQYF.

The chain uses TRBV25-1 and TRBJ1-1; D perhaps matches TRBD1 (5 bases). V lost 1 base and J lost 6, with 18 bases in between. Germline CDR1 is MGHDK and CDR2 is SYGVNS. This CDR3 has 16 residues. DNA of the CDR3: TGTGCCAGCAGTGAATCTCTCCTCCGACAGAGCTCTGAAGCTTTCTTT. Translation: CASSESLLRQSSEAFF.

Of note for this clone: The junction departs from germline at one end; a sequencing error may be responsible. The chain uses TRBV5-6 and TRBJ2-7; 9 positions agree with TRBD1. Germline V gene lookup returns CDR1 SGHDT and CDR2 YYEEEE. The CDR3 sequence is 13 residues long. CDR3 in DNA: TGTGCCAGCAGCATGGGGGGGTCCGGGACAGGGTTCTTC. Its protein product is CASSMGGSGTGFF.

The chain carries TRBV24-1 and TRBJ1-4; tentative D call: TRBD1 (5 bases). The CDR3 runs to 13 residues. The V gene's germline CDR1 is KGHDR and CDR2 SFDVKD. The V end was cut by 4 bases, the J end by 10 bases, with 12 bases between. The CDR3 reads CATSDNRGGKLFF. The CDR3 DNA reads as TGTGCCACCAGTGACAATCGGGGGGGAAAACTGTTTTTT.

The chain combines TRBV5-8 with TRBJ1-1; 7 bases agree with TRBD1. This CDR3 comprises 20 residues. The trim removed 3 bases at V and 4 bases at J, leaving 24 bases unmatched. Germline lookup yields CDR1 SGHTS and CDR2 YDEGEE. CDR3 protein: CASSYQGDDRGRGLGTEAFF. DNA for the CDR3: TGTGCCAGCAGCTATCAGGGGGATGATCGGGGCCGGGGTTTGGGCACTGAAGCTTTCTTT.

This chain joins TRBV5-6 and TRBJ2-3; D is possibly TRBD2 (6 bases). In germline, CDR1 is SGHDT, CDR2 YYEEEE. The CDR3 has 15 amino acids. V lost 5 bases and J lost 1, with 14 bases in between. The CDR3 sequence: CASSGRGKGTDTQYF. CDR3 bases: TGTGCCAGCAGTGGACGGGGGAAAGGCACAGATACGCAGTATTTT. Drawing the rest from reference TRBV5-6 and TRBJ2-3, the complete variable domain is DAGVTQSPTHLIKTRGQQVTLRCSPKSGHDTVSWYQQALGQGPQFIFQYYEEEERQRGNFPDRFSGHQFPNYSSELNVNALLLGDSALYLCASSGRGKGTDTQYFGPGTRLTVL.

The sample holds one count of this clone. The rearrangement links TRBV29-1 to TRBJ1-5; 10 bases agree with TRBD1. Germline V gene data show CDR1 as SQVTM and CDR2 as ANQGSEA. The CDR3 length is 13 residues. Trimming took 0 bases from V and 15 from J; bases not matched to a gene: 8. The CDR3 nucleotides read TGCAGCGTTGAAGAGGACAGGGGGAGGGACAGGCATTTT. This encodes CSVEEDRGRDRHF.

This chain uses TRBV5-1 with TRBJ2-7, with D possibly TRBD2 on 7 matching bases. Trimming removed 1 base from V and 2 bases from J, with 19 bases in between. The CDR3 is 17 residues long. Looked up from germline, CDR1 is SGHRS and CDR2 is YFSETQ. CDR3 in amino acids: CASSLFGGRVPTYEQYF. The CDR3 DNA reads as TGCGCCAGCAGCTTGTTCGGGGGGCGAGTCCCTACCTACGAGCAGTACTTC.

The chain is built from TRBV7-6 and TRBJ2-5; D gene unclear. CDR1 and CDR2 from the germline V gene are SGHVS and FNYEAQ. V was pared by 5 bases and J by 5 bases, with 12 bases between. The CDR3 length is 13 residues. The CDR3 DNA is TGTGCCAGCAGCCGGTCTCGCGGCGAGACCCAGTACTTC. Translated, it gives CASSRSRGETQYF.

This clone was found once. DNA for the CDR3: TGTGCCAGCAGCCCGACAGGGGCAGGCAATCAGCCCCAGCATTTT. Translating it yields CASSPTGAGNQPQHF. The V and J genes are TRBV3-1 (or the pseudogene TRBV3-2) and TRBJ1-5, with 8 bases that match TRBD1. Germline V gene sequence: CDR1 LGHDT, CDR2 YNNKEL (reference sequence). V shed 4 bases, J shed 2 bases, and the junction held 4 bases outside the gene matches. The CDR3 covers 15 residues.

J is TRBJ2-7 and V is TRBV6-1; tentatively, D is TRBD1 (6 bases). Germline V lookup: CDR1 MNHNS, CDR2 SASEGT. CDR3 length: 17 residues. V shed 3 bases and J shed 3 bases, with 21 bases lying between them. CDR3 sequence (DNA): TGTGCCAGCAGTGATACCTACAGGGTAAAAAGCCTCTACGAGCAGTACTTC. This encodes CASSDTYRVKSLYEQYF.

The chain has TRBV9 and TRBJ2-3, with D possibly being TRBD2 (6 bases). Trimming took 5 bases from V and 6 from J, leaving 13 bases between them. The germline V gene has CDR1 SGDLS and CDR2 YYNGEE. CDR3 length: 13 residues. The CDR3 loop reads CASSVGEDDTQYF. CDR3 coding DNA: TGTGCCAGCAGTGTTGGGGAGGACGATACGCAGTATTTT.

For the CDR3, the DNA is TGTGCCAGCAGGGGACAGGGGGCCGCTCGCGGCTACACCTTC. It yields the protein CASRGQGAARGYTF. This rearrangement joins TRBV11-2 to TRBJ1-2; TRBD1 matches at 12 bases. V was clipped by 6 bases and J by 8 bases; unmatched bases: 7. The germline CDR1 and CDR2 sequences are SGHAT and FQNNGV. This CDR3 has 14 amino acids.

The chain carries TRBV19 and TRBJ2-7; D unresolved. The germline gives CDR1 LNHDA, CDR2 SQIVND (reference sequence). Trimming took off 0 bases at V and 1 base at J, with 19 bases between the two ends. The CDR3 has 18 amino acids. The CDR3 DNA is TGTGCCAGTAGTATAGATGCCTCCGAGACAAAAATTTCCTACGAGCAGTACTTC. Its protein product is CASSIDASETKISYEQYF.

J is TRBJ2-1 and V is TRBV19, with D possibly matching TRBD2 (6 bases). The CDR3 spans 16 residues. CDR1 is LNHDA and CDR2 is SQIVND in the germline V gene (reference sequence). Trimming took off 6 bases at V and 8 bases at J, with 23 bases between the two ends. In nucleotides, the CDR3 is TGTGCCAGTAGCCCCGGATCTCACAGAGCGGGCTATGAGCAGTTCTTC. Translating it yields CASSPGSHRAGYEQFF. Full variable domain (outside the CDR3, taken from reference TRBV19 and TRBJ2-1): DGGITQSPKYLFRKEGQNVTLSCEQNLNHDAMYWYRQDPGQGLRLIYYSQIVNDFQKGDIAEGYSVSREKKESFPLTVTSAQKNPTAFYLCASSPGSHRAGYEQFFGPGTRLTVL.

This chain uses TRBV19 with TRBJ2-7; D is possibly TRBD1 (6 bases). CDR3 size: 15 residues. Germline V CDR1 and CDR2: LNHDA, SQIVND (reference sequence). The V and J ends lost 4 bases and 3 bases respectively, with 16 bases between them. The CDR3 region has the DNA TGTGCCAGTAGTACTTCCCGGGACACCCGCTACGAGCAGTACTTC. Amino acid sequence: CASSTSRDTRYEQYF.

The chain combines TRBV6-2 or TRBV6-3 with TRBJ2-5; no firm D call. There are 12 residues in the CDR3. Germline lookup yields CDR1 MNHEY and CDR2 SVGEGT. Trimming removed 2 bases at V and 3 bases at J, with 4 bases between. This CDR3 reads CASSYTKETQYF. The DNA for the CDR3 is TGTGCCAGCAGTTACACTAAAGAGACCCAGTACTTC.

The chain uses TRBV7-2 and TRBJ2-5; 8 nucleotides align to TRBD1. This CDR3 has 15 residues. Germline V gene lookup returns CDR1 SGHTA and CDR2 FQGNSA. With V trimmed by 5 bases and J by 1 base, 6 bases remained unmatched. The CDR3 spells CASSLGQGPQETQYF. CDR3 coding DNA: TGTGCCAGCAGCCTAGGACAGGGACCCCAAGAGACCCAGTACTTC. Complete variable domain (other parts from reference TRBV7-2 and TRBJ2-5): GAGVSQSPSNKVTEKGKDVELRCDPISGHTALYWYRQSLGQGLEFLIYFQGNSAPDKSGLPSDRFSAERTGGSVSTLTIQRTQQEDSAVYLCASSLGQGPQETQYFGPGTRLLVL.

The rearrangement uses TRBV7-3 and TRBJ2-3; D not certain. With 4 bases removed from V and 4 bases from J, the gap between germline ends came to 9 bases. Germline V gene data show CDR1 as SGHTA and CDR2 as FQGTGA. The CDR3 runs 13 residues. In nucleotides, the CDR3 is TGTGCCAGCAGCTCCTCTAGTGCAGATACGCAGTATTTT. It encodes CASSSSSADTQYF.

The rearrangement links TRBV5-1 to TRBJ1-6; TRBD1 matches 8 bases. Losses at the gene ends were 2 bases for V and 7 bases for J; bases not matched to a gene: 5. The CDR3 extends over 15 amino acids. Looked up from germline, CDR1 is SGHRS and CDR2 is YFSETQ. DNA of the CDR3: TGCGCCAGCAGCTTCGGAGACAGGGGAAATTCACCCCTCCACTTT. Its protein is CASSFGDRGNSPLHF. Together with reference TRBV5-1 and TRBJ1-6, the CDR3 gives the full variable domain: KAGVTQTPRYLIKTRGQQVTLSCSPISGHRSVSWYQQTPGQGLQFLFEYFSETQRNKGNFPGRFSGRQFSNSRSEMNVSTLELGDSALYLCASSFGDRGNSPLHFGNGTRLTVT.

The chain has TRBV5-4 and TRBJ2-7; TRBD1 matches at 7 bases. J was trimmed by 3 bases and V by 2 bases; bases with no gene match: 8. From germline, CDR1 is SGHNT and CDR2 YYREEE (reference sequence). This CDR3 region has 15 residues. CDR3 in DNA: TGTGCCAGCAGCTTATTCGGGACAGCTAACTACGAGCAGTACTTC. The encoded protein is CASSLFGTANYEQYF.

Only a few counts were recorded for this clone. The V call is TRBV20-1, the J call TRBJ1-1; 12 positions match TRBD1. This CDR3 is built from 16 residues. V lost 3 bases to trimming and J lost 4 bases; unmatched junction nucleotides: 9. CDR1 is DFQATT and CDR2 is SNEGSKA in the germline V gene (reference sequence). The chain's CDR3 is CSASSPGQGAGTEAFF. The CDR3 DNA is TGCAGTGCTAGTTCGCCGGGACAGGGGGCGGGCACTGAAGCTTTCTTT.

The chain combines TRBV15 with TRBJ2-1; TRBD2 matches at 11 bases. Losses at the gene ends were 2 bases for V and 0 bases for J; bases not matched to a gene: 9. Germline CDR1 is LNHNV and CDR2 is YYDKDF (reference sequence). This CDR3 has 19 amino acids. This CDR3 reads CATSRSRVSGGGSYNEQFF. For the CDR3, the DNA is TGTGCCACCAGCAGATCCCGGGTTAGCGGGGGGGGCTCCTACAATGAGCAGTTCTTC.

The chain couples TRBV30 to TRBJ1-1; 10 bases agree with TRBD1. J lost 4 bases, V lost 0 bases, and 8 bases had no gene match. Germline CDR1 is GTSNPN and CDR2 is SVGIG (reference sequence). This CDR3 is 16 amino acids long. CDR3 nucleotides: TGTGCCTGGAGTGTAAAAGGGTGGACAGGGGGCACTGAAGCTTTCTTT. Protein: CAWSVKGWTGGTEAFF.

Only one count was recorded for this clone. The chain recombines TRBV6-5 with TRBJ1-2; no reliable D call. The V gene's germline CDR1 is MNHEY and CDR2 SVGAGI. The CDR3 sequence is 15 residues long. V dropped 5 bases and J dropped 3 bases, with 16 bases sitting between them. The chain's CDR3 is CASSPPGLLHYGYTF. Written as DNA, the CDR3 is TGTGCCAGCAGTCCTCCGGGTCTTCTCCACTATGGCTACACCTTC.